This T cell receptor (beta chain) was documented in a study of blood T cell repertoires in COVID-19. Study in general: T cells, B-cell-depleted T cells, or PBMCs supplied cDNA or gDNA.

Measured with immunoSEQ multiplex PCR; TCRdb has only the in-frame clones, and not every one. The sample contains some 390,000 clones, around 92% of which appear only once. This clone was picked up one time. The germline CDR1 and CDR2 sequences are MNHEY and SVGAGI. V trimming: 4 bases; J trimming: 0 bases; junction bases outside the gene matches: 5. CDR3 length: 16 amino acids. This receptor was identified in a woman aged 30 to 39 who had recovered from COVID-19. The rearrangement uses TRBV6-5 and TRBJ2-7, with 11 bases that match TRBD2. The specimen was PBMCs or T cells enriched from blood (not recorded which). The CDR3 DNA follows: TGTGCCAGCAGTTCCAATAGCGGGAGGGCCTCCTACGAGCAGTACTTC. It specifies CASSSNSGRASYEQYF.